Each of the 27 T cell receptor beta chains below was sequenced from the same sample in a study of T-cell memory formation after mild COVID-19. A single record per CDR3 protein comes from TCRdb applying MiXCR to the 5' RACE reads. This sample has about 200,000 distinct CDR3 sequences, with about 9.2% found just once. The sequenced material came from PBMCs or a T cell subset sorted from them (not recorded which). The source is a man between 18 and 29 years old who had mild COVID-19 (a few samples of this study predate the infection). Cell type and time point are not known.

The rearrangement uses TRBV5-1 and TRBJ2-3; D is undetermined. This CDR3 has 15 amino acids. Germline V gene lookup returns CDR1 SGHRS and CDR2 YFSETQ. Between the trimmed V and J ends, which lost 6 bases and 2 bases, there was a span of 16 bases. The CDR3 DNA follows: TGCGCCAGCACATTCCGACCCGATTTCACAGATACGCAGTATTTT. Translating it yields CASTFRPDFTDTQYF.

The chain employs TRBV9 and TRBJ1-6, with D perhaps matching TRBD1 (6 bases). V was cut by 0 bases and J by 6 bases, with 10 bases left in between. Germline V lookup: CDR1 SGDLS, CDR2 YYNGEE. CDR3 size: 15 residues. The DNA for the CDR3 is TGTGCCAGCAGCGTAGCGGCAGGGGCTAATTCACCCCTCCACTTT. Protein product: CASSVAAGANSPLHF. Combining the CDR3 with reference TRBV9 and TRBJ1-6 gives the whole variable domain DSGVTQTPKHLITATGQRVTLRCSPRSGDLSVYWYQQSLDQGLQFLIQYYNGEERAKGNILERFSAQQFPDLHSELNLSSLELGDSALYFCASSVAAGANSPLHFGNGTRLTVT.

This chain links TRBV23-1 with TRBJ2-7; tentatively, D is TRBD1 (6 bases). TRBV23-1 is noted as an ORF with a role that remains uncertain. Trimming pared 8 bases from V and 2 bases from J, leaving 22 bases between. The CDR3 consists of 16 residues. The CDR3 sequence is CASRPGDRPPTYEQYV. The CDR3 region has the DNA TGCGCCAGCCGCCCGGGCGACAGGCCACCCACCTACGAGCAGTACGTC.

This chain joins TRBV29-1 and TRBJ2-2; D may be TRBD2 (6 bases). This CDR3 has 16 residues. The V end was cut by 0 bases, the J end by 9 bases, with 20 bases between. Per the germline V gene, CDR1 is SQVTM and CDR2 is ANQGSEA. This CDR3 reads CSVEDRRRRGRWELFF. The DNA for the CDR3 is TGCAGCGTTGAAGACAGGAGGCGGCGGGGACGATGGGAGCTGTTTTTT.

The rearrangement links TRBV10-3 to TRBJ2-5; D is unclear. Germline loops: CDR1 ENHRY, CDR2 SYGVKD. V was shortened by 4 bases and J by 2 bases, with 11 bases between the two germline ends. This CDR3 is 14 amino acids long. The CDR3 region is CAISGGSLQETQYF. The CDR3 bases are TGTGCCATCAGTGGCGGATCCCTTCAAGAGACCCAGTACTTC.

This clonotype was counted ten times or more. No DNA is shown, since the ends of the CDR3 on it are uncertain; the CDR3 is the one TCRdb lists. This sequence joins TRBV7-6 and TRBJ2-5; the D segment call TRBD2 is taken from the table without a DNA check. Both ends counted, the CDR3 spans 15 residues. Germline V lookup: CDR1 SGHVS, CDR2 FNYEAQ. The CDR3 loop reads CASSFGNGLQETQYF.

The chain is built from TRBV19 and TRBJ1-4; D is uncertain. The CDR3 length is 12 residues. Germline V lookup: CDR1 LNHDA, CDR2 SQIVND (reference sequence). V shed 5 bases and J shed 8 bases, with 9 bases lying between them. CDR3 coding DNA: TGTGCCAGTAGTCCCTTAGGGGAAAAACTGTTTTTT. Translation gives CASSPLGEKLFF.

This clonotype appeared once. J is TRBJ1-5 and V is TRBV5-6; D uncertain. The CDR3 sequence is 12 residues long. Looked up from germline, CDR1 is SGHDT and CDR2 is YYEEEE. V gave up 1 base and J gave up 5 bases, with 4 bases separating them. CDR3 nucleotides: TGTGCCAGCAGCTTGCTGGATCAGCCCCAGCATTTT. It specifies CASSLLDQPQHF.

This clonotype was seen many times. V is TRBV6-5 and J is TRBJ2-5; D is possibly TRBD1 (5 bases). Germline loops: CDR1 MNHEY, CDR2 SVGAGI. The CDR3 length is 15 residues. Trimming removed 1 base from V and 2 bases from J, with 11 bases in between. The CDR3 sequence: CASSYFTGKQETQYF. CDR3 bases: TGTGCCAGCAGTTACTTTACAGGCAAGCAAGAGACCCAGTACTTC.

This chain connects TRBV5-1 to TRBJ1-1, with D uncertain. The CDR3 loop spans 15 amino acids. Trimming removed 2 bases from V and 1 base from J, with 12 bases in between. Germline values: CDR1 SGHRS, CDR2 YFSETQ. The CDR3 spells CASSLSPLGNTEAFF. The CDR3 DNA is TGCGCCAGCAGCTTATCTCCGTTGGGGAACACTGAAGCTTTCTTT.

This clonotype was detected only a few times. This chain connects TRBV5-1 to TRBJ1-3; a possible D gene is TRBD1 (5 bases). V lost 5 bases to trimming and J lost 1 base, with 7 bases between them. The V gene's germline CDR1 is SGHRS and CDR2 YFSETQ. The length of the CDR3 is 13 residues. As DNA, the CDR3 is TGCGCCAGCAGGTGGGGGTCTGGAAACACCATATATTTT. This encodes CASRWGSGNTIYF.

This clonotype has only a few counts. The chain couples TRBV4-1 to TRBJ1-2; TRBD1 is a possible D gene (5 bases). From germline, CDR1 is MGHRA and CDR2 YSYEKL. V lost 2 bases to trimming and J lost 4 bases, with 14 bases between them. The CDR3 consists of 15 residues. As DNA, the CDR3 is TGCGCCAGCAGCCAATTGGCGGGGGTTGGCTATGGCTACACCTTC. It specifies CASSQLAGVGYGYTF.

This clonotype was counted between two and nine times. The chain combines TRBV7-9 with TRBJ1-2; D is perhaps TRBD1 (6 bases). Trimming removed 5 bases from V and 4 bases from J, with 14 bases in between. Germline CDR1 reads SEHNR; CDR2 reads FQNEAQ (reference sequence). The CDR3 is 14 residues long. CDR3 loop: CASSRSGASYGYTF. CDR3 coding DNA: TGTGCCAGCAGCCGGTCAGGGGCGAGCTATGGCTACACCTTC. Variable domain in full (rest from reference TRBV7-9 and TRBJ1-2): DTGVSQNPRHKITKRGQNVTFRCDPISEHNRLYWYRQTLGQGPEFLTYFQNEAQLEKSRLLSDRFSAERPKGSFSTLEIQRTEQGDSAMYLCASSRSGASYGYTFGSGTRLTVV.

This rearrangement joins TRBV29-1 to TRBJ2-5; D unresolved. The ends were cut back, 6 bases at V and 4 bases at J, with 6 bases in the middle. The CDR3 runs to 10 residues. Germline CDR1 is SQVTM and CDR2 is ANQGSEA. CDR3 nucleotides: TGCAGCGTCCTCATAGAGACCCAGTACTTC. Protein: CSVLIETQYF.

This clonotype was seen repeatedly, ten times or more. The chain links TRBV7-2 to TRBJ1-1; a weak D match, TRBD1 (6 bases). This CDR3 has 13 amino acids. The germline V gene has CDR1 SGHTA and CDR2 FQGNSA. The V and J ends lost 5 bases and 4 bases respectively, with 11 bases between them. CDR3 coding DNA: TGTGCCAGCAGCAGACAACAGGGCACTGAAGCTTTCTTT. Protein sequence: CASSRQQGTEAFF.

The V call is TRBV5-1, the J call TRBJ1-1; 8 bases are a match to TRBD1. Germline V gene data show CDR1 as SGHRS and CDR2 as YFSETQ. The CDR3 has 14 residues. V was pared by 0 bases and J by 4 bases, with 2 bases of the junction left unmatched. CDR3 nucleotides: TGCGCCAGCAGCTTGGGGACAGGGACCACTGAAGCTTTCTTT. Its translation: CASSLGTGTTEAFF.

This clonotype turned up a few times. V usage is TRBV20-1 and J usage is TRBJ1-2; the D gene is possibly TRBD1 (6 bases). The CDR3 sequence is 11 residues long. The V gene's germline CDR1 is DFQATT and CDR2 SNEGSKA (reference sequence). V was shortened by 7 bases and J by 5 bases, with 11 bases between the two germline ends. Here the CDR3 DNA reads TGCAGTGAGGGACATCTTTATGGCTACACCTTC. Amino acid sequence: CSEGHLYGYTF.

V usage is TRBV5-1 and J usage is TRBJ2-7, with a possible D match to TRBD1 (6 bases). The CDR3 is 14 residues long. V lost 5 bases and J 0 bases, leaving 12 bases between the germline ends. Germline V gives CDR1 SGHRS, CDR2 YFSETQ. This CDR3 is CASRVRGDSYEQYF. The CDR3 bases are TGCGCCAGCAGGGTCAGGGGTGACTCCTACGAGCAGTACTTC.

The chain is built from TRBV12-3 or TRBV12-4 and TRBJ1-1; perhaps TRBD1 as D (5 bases). V shed 6 bases and J shed 2 bases, with 13 bases lying between them. This CDR3 region has 14 residues. CDR3 loop: CASRTWGGNTEAFF. Here the CDR3 DNA reads TGTGCCAGCAGGACCTGGGGGGGAAACACTGAAGCTTTCTTT.

This clonotype has a handful of counts. This chain uses TRBV19 with TRBJ2-7; the D is unclear. CDR1 is LNHDA and CDR2 is SQIVND in the germline V gene (reference sequence). This CDR3 is built from 13 residues. The V gene lost 6 bases and the J gene lost 1 base, with 10 bases spanning the gap. Here the CDR3 reads CASSRPGSYEQYF. The CDR3 DNA reads as TGTGCCAGTAGCCGTCCCGGGTCCTACGAGCAGTACTTC.

This clonotype was counted ten times or more. The chain links TRBV7-8 to TRBJ2-3; unclear D gene. Germline V CDR1 and CDR2: SGHVS, FQNEAQ. V shed 2 bases and J shed 2 bases, with 11 bases lying between them. The CDR3 runs 15 residues. CDR3 residues: CASSLKRVLTDTQYF. CDR3 nucleotides: TGTGCCAGCAGCTTAAAACGGGTTCTCACAGATACGCAGTATTTT. Variable domain in full (rest from reference TRBV7-8 and TRBJ2-3): GAGVSQSPRYKVAKRGQDVALRCDPISGHVSLFWYQQALGQGPEFLTYFQNEAQLDKSGLPSDRFFAERPEGSVSTLKIQRTQQEDSAVYLCASSLKRVLTDTQYFGPGTRLTVL.

This clonotype was seen many times. This rearrangement joins TRBV9 to TRBJ2-2, with D tentatively TRBD1 (6 bases). V was shortened by 4 bases and J by 4 bases, with 8 bases between the two germline ends. Germline V CDR1 and CDR2: SGDLS, YYNGEE. The CDR3 extends over 13 amino acids. This CDR3 reads CASSTRGTGELFF. DNA of the CDR3: TGTGCCAGCAGCACCAGGGGCACCGGGGAGCTGTTTTTT.

The chain has TRBV6-2 or TRBV6-3 and TRBJ1-3; D is unresolved. V shed 5 bases and J shed 4 bases, with 9 bases lying between them. The CDR3 contains 13 residues. Germline V gives CDR1 MNHEY, CDR2 SVGEGT. The DNA of the CDR3 is TGTGCCAGCAGTCGAAAACACGGAAACACCATATATTTT. Translation gives CASSRKHGNTIYF.

The chain recombines TRBV4-1 with TRBJ2-3, with 9 bases aligning to TRBD2. After removal of 5 bases from V and 2 bases from J, the junction contained 11 bases not matched to a gene. Germline V gene lookup returns CDR1 MGHRA and CDR2 YSYEKL. The CDR3 covers 17 residues. The CDR3: CASSLKLLAGHTDTQYF. CDR3 nucleotides: TGCGCCAGCAGCTTAAAGCTTCTAGCGGGGCACACAGATACGCAGTATTTT.

The chain links TRBV29-1 to TRBJ2-7; the match to TRBD1 covers 7 bases. Germline CDR1 is SQVTM and CDR2 is ANQGSEA. The CDR3 is made up of 14 amino acids. Unmatched junction bases numbered 9, after V lost 7 bases and J lost 0 bases. The CDR3 reads CSGATGQSSYEQYF. CDR3 sequence (DNA): TGCAGCGGGGCGACAGGGCAGAGCTCCTACGAGCAGTACTTC.

This clonotype was detected a few times. The chain has TRBV19 and TRBJ2-5; TRBD1 agrees at 8 bases. Trimming cost V 4 bases and J 5 bases; bases outside gene matches: 6. This CDR3 comprises 14 residues. Germline CDR1 is LNHDA and CDR2 is SQIVND (reference sequence). As DNA, the CDR3 is TGTGCCAGTAGTACGGGACAGGACCCGGAGACCCAGTACTTC. Encoded protein: CASSTGQDPETQYF.

The chain joins TRBV4-2 to TRBJ1-1; TRBD1 might be the D (5 bases). Germline CDR1 LGHNA, CDR2 YNFKEQ. Trimming removed 4 bases from V and 6 bases from J, with 12 bases in between. This CDR3 contains 13 residues. The CDR3 DNA follows: TGTGCCAGCAGCCCCAATTGGGGCTCTGAAGCTTTCTTT. Its translation is CASSPNWGSEAFF.